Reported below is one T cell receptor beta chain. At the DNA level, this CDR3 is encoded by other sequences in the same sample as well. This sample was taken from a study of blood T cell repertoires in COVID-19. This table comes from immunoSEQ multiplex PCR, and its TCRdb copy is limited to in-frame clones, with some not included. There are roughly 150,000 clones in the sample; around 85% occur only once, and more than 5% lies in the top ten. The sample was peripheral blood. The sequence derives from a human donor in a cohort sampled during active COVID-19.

The CDR3, as DNA: TGTGCCAGCAGTTTTTCAGGAAACACTGAAGCTTTCTTT. It is translated as CASSFSGNTEAFF. The chain uses TRBV12-3 or TRBV12-4 and TRBJ1-1; no definite D call. The CDR3 runs 13 residues. The V end was cut by 3 bases, the J end by 2 bases, with 7 bases between.